Listed below are T cell receptor beta chains from one sample, sequenced in a study of vaccination effects on CD4 cells after COVID-19. Their cognate antigens are unknown. Profiled with immunoSEQ multiplex PCR; TCRdb holds only in-frame clones, not every one. The data contain tens of thousands of clones, about four fifths of them singletons. This specimen was CD4+ T cells from PBMCs cultured without peptide, taken before COVID-19 vaccination. These TCRs come from a human donor who received a COVID-19 vaccine. CDR3s include the opening cysteine and the closing phenylalanine or tryptophan. A D gene is named only where the DNA matches it firmly. Clone size is shown for a subset of rows, as once, few, many or a class of expanded clone.

TRBJ2-3,NA,TRBD2,TRBV10-3,TGTGCCATCAGTGCCCGACTAGCGGGGGCTGGGGATACGCAGTATTTT,CAISARLAGAGDTQYF
TRBJ1-1,NA,TRBD1,TRBV5-8,TGTGCCAGCAGCTTGGTTGCAGGGGGTGAAGCTTTCTTT,CASSLVAGGEAFF
TRBJ1-3,NA,NA,TRBV30,TGTGCCTGGAGTCGTACAGGGCCTGGAAACACCATATATTTT,CAWSRTGPGNTIYF
TRBJ2-5,NA,TRBD1,TRBV10-3,TGTGCCACCTTTCAGGGGGCTTGGGAGACCCAGTACTTC,CATFQGAWETQYF
TRBJ2-7,NA,NA,TRBV14,TGTGCCAGCAGCCAAGATCGGGCGGGCGCCTACGAGCAGTACTTC,CASSQDRAGAYEQYF
TRBJ1-5,NA,NA,TRBV6-5,TGTGCCAGCAGTTACAACAGGGGCAATCAGCCCCAGCATTTT,CASSYNRGNQPQHF
TRBJ1-5,NA,NA,TRBV15,TGTGCCACCAGCAGAGATAGAGGGAATCAGCCCCAGCATTTT,CATSRDRGNQPQHF
TRBJ2-2,few,NA,TRBV27,TGTGCCAGCAGTTTGAAGCCAGAACTCGGGGAGCTGTTTTTT,CASSLKPELGELFF
TRBJ2-1,NA,TRBD2,TRBV7-6,TGTGCCAGCAGCTTAGCCCCAGCGGGAGAACGATGGGACAATGAGCAGTTCTTC,CASSLAPAGERWDNEQFF
TRBJ1-1,NA,NA,TRBV9,TGTGCCAGCAGCGTACAATGGCAGGCCAGCACTGAAGCTTTCTTT,CASSVQWQASTEAFF
TRBJ1-1,NA,NA,TRBV7-2,TGTGCCAGCAGCTTAGGCGGAAAGAACACTGAAGCTTTCTTT,CASSLGGKNTEAFF